The entry that follows covers one TCR beta chain sequence. Its specificity is unknown. CDR3 size: 13 residues. The V and J ends lost 2 bases and 1 base respectively, with 6 bases between them. Germline CDR1 SGHNT, CDR2 YYREEE (reference sequence). This sample is part of a study of T cell responses to AZD1222 COVID-19 vaccine. Sequencing was performed with immunoSEQ multiplex PCR; in TCRdb, only in-frame clones are kept and a portion is missing. The sample has some 97,000 clones, about 87% seen once; the top ten hold about 1.8%. Study observations and caveats: Repertoire collection took place solely once the T cell response had peaked.

This TCR derives from an adult in good health. Sequencing was performed on peripheral blood, taken on day 0 of AZD1222 vaccination. This chain uses TRBV5-4 with TRBJ1-1; tentative D call: TRBD1 (5 bases). The CDR3 region has the DNA TGTGCCAGCAGCTTAACAGGGAACACTGAAGCTTTCTTT. Residues: CASSLTGNTEAFF.